One sample yielded the 27 T cell receptor beta chains listed below, sequenced in a study of T cell responses to AZD1222 COVID-19 vaccine (dated by TCRdb to about 2021). Library creation used the immunoSEQ multiplex PCR assay. The source is immuneACCESS, and TCRdb retained only in-frame sequences with V and J called. Part of the clones is not carried over; for the studies checked, unresolved V genes explain less than half of this, and the remainder is unexplained. The sample table contains about 150,000 clones; only one count was recorded for about 91% of them. Of the sample, about 15% falls within the top ten clones. The intended sense of this specimen's time point label: baseline before first vaccination. The sequencing used peripheral blood, collected on day 0 of AZD1222 vaccination. The receptors derive from an adult in good health.

This clone is a singleton in its sample. This sequence joins TRBV10-3 and TRBJ2-7, with 7 bases matching TRBD1. V lost 4 bases, J lost 5 bases, and 5 bases stayed unmatched. The CDR3 spans 13 residues. Germline lookup yields CDR1 ENHRY and CDR2 SYGVKD. DNA of the CDR3: TGTGCCATCAGTGGACAGGGACGGGACGAGCAGTACTTC. Its translation is CAISGQGRDEQYF.

The gene calls are TRBV7-8 and TRBJ1-4; a weak D match, TRBD1 (5 bases). CDR1 and CDR2 (germline): SGHVS, FQNEAQ. The CDR3 length is 14 residues. V was clipped by 3 bases and J by 4 bases, with 9 bases between them. The CDR3 nucleotides read TGTGCCAGCAGCTTGACAGATCATAATGAAAAACTGTTTTTT. Translation gives CASSLTDHNEKLFF.

The V and J genes are TRBV7-8 and TRBJ1-5; D perhaps matches TRBD1 (6 bases). The CDR3 is made up of 18 amino acids. Germline loops: CDR1 SGHVS, CDR2 FQNEAQ. V shed 2 bases and J shed 0 bases, with 17 bases lying between them. The CDR3 DNA sequence: TGTGCCAGCAGCTTACGGGGTCGGGGGCGCTATAGCAATCAGCCCCAGCATTTT. Translating it yields CASSLRGRGRYSNQPQHF.

The chain has TRBV9 and TRBJ2-1; D is ambiguous. V lost 0 bases and J 9 bases, leaving 19 bases between the germline ends. Germline-derived CDR1 and CDR2 are SGDLS and YYNGEE. This CDR3 spans 16 amino acids. The CDR3 DNA is TGTGCCAGCAGCGTAGATGTGGGGTTAGGGCCTCGTGAGCAGTTCTTC. This gives the protein CASSVDVGLGPREQFF. Based on the CDR3 plus reference TRBV9 and TRBJ2-1, the full variable domain is DSGVTQTPKHLITATGQRVTLRCSPRSGDLSVYWYQQSLDQGLQFLIQYYNGEERAKGNILERFSAQQFPDLHSELNLSSLELGDSALYFCASSVDVGLGPREQFFGPGTRLTVL.

The V call is TRBV10-3, the J call TRBJ2-6; perhaps TRBD2 as D (6 bases). The V gene's germline CDR1 is ENHRY and CDR2 SYGVKD. The CDR3 extends over 15 amino acids. V was clipped by 2 bases and J by 2 bases, with 7 bases between them. The CDR3 region is CAISEGGTGANVLTF. The CDR3 region has the DNA TGTGCCATCAGTGAGGGAGGGACTGGGGCCAACGTCCTGACTTTC.

The count of this clone is one. The chain employs TRBV18 and TRBJ1-1; no firm D call. Deletions cut 5 bases from V and 6 bases from J, with 4 bases between. The CDR3 has 10 residues. The V gene's germline CDR1 is KGHSH and CDR2 LQKENI. The CDR3 region is CASSGPEAFF. The CDR3 DNA reads TGTGCCAGCTCAGGACCTGAAGCTTTCTTT.

The chain carries TRBV7-2 and TRBJ2-1; TRBD1 or TRBD2 may be the D gene (5 bases each). The CDR3 contains 14 residues. V gave up 5 bases and J gave up 6 bases, with 14 bases separating them. Germline assignment: CDR1 SGHTA and CDR2 FQGNSA. The CDR3 coding sequence is TGTGCCAGCAGCCGGCAGATTGGGACCAATGAGCAGTTCTTC. Translated: CASSRQIGTNEQFF. The complete variable domain, with remaining parts taken from reference TRBV7-2 and TRBJ2-1, reads GAGVSQSPSNKVTEKGKDVELRCDPISGHTALYWYRQSLGQGLEFLIYFQGNSAPDKSGLPSDRFSAERTGGSVSTLTIQRTQQEDSAVYLCASSRQIGTNEQFFGPGTRLTVL.

The chain carries TRBV7-2 and TRBJ2-7; tentative D call: TRBD2 (6 bases). With 5 bases removed from V and 0 bases from J, the gap between germline ends came to 8 bases. Germline lookup yields CDR1 SGHTA and CDR2 FQGNSA. This CDR3 spans 13 amino acids. The DNA for the CDR3 is TGTGCCAGCAGCCCCGGGGGCTCCTACGAGCAGTACTTC. Translation gives CASSPGGSYEQYF. Together with reference TRBV7-2 and TRBJ2-7, the CDR3 gives the full variable domain: GAGVSQSPSNKVTEKGKDVELRCDPISGHTALYWYRQSLGQGLEFLIYFQGNSAPDKSGLPSDRFSAERTGGSVSTLTIQRTQQEDSAVYLCASSPGGSYEQYFGPGTRLTVT.

Here the CDR3 reads CASSIGRQANYGYTF. The DNA for the CDR3 is TGTGCCAGTAGTATAGGGCGGCAGGCTAACTATGGCTACACCTTC. The chain links TRBV19 to TRBJ1-2; D remains ambiguous. CDR3 length: 15 amino acids. Trimming removed 1 base from V and 0 bases from J, with 9 bases in between. Germline lookup yields CDR1 LNHDA and CDR2 SQIVND (reference sequence).

The chain is built from TRBV9 and TRBJ2-1, with D tentatively TRBD2 (5 bases). This CDR3 is built from 15 residues. Trimming left V 3 bases short and J 5 bases short, with 15 bases between. The V gene's germline CDR1 is SGDLS and CDR2 YYNGEE. CDR3 in DNA: TGTGCCAGCAGCGGAGGGAGCGTACCCCACAATGAGCAGTTCTTC. This translates into CASSGGSVPHNEQFF. Full variable domain (remainder filled in from reference TRBV9 and TRBJ2-1): DSGVTQTPKHLITATGQRVTLRCSPRSGDLSVYWYQQSLDQGLQFLIQYYNGEERAKGNILERFSAQQFPDLHSELNLSSLELGDSALYFCASSGGSVPHNEQFFGPGTRLTVL.

The rearrangement links TRBV19 to TRBJ2-1, with D unresolved. The V and J ends lost 5 bases and 6 bases respectively, with 20 bases between them. The germline gives CDR1 LNHDA, CDR2 SQIVND (reference sequence). The CDR3 loop spans 16 amino acids. CDR3 nucleotide sequence: TGTGCCAGTAGTCCCTTGGACGTCCGACCCTGCAATGAGCAGTTCTTC. It yields the protein CASSPLDVRPCNEQFF.

The chain employs TRBV7-2 and TRBJ1-3, with D tentatively TRBD1 (6 bases). CDR3 size: 16 residues. Per the germline V gene, CDR1 is SGHTA and CDR2 is FQGNSA. The V and J ends lost 3 bases and 0 bases respectively, with 12 bases between them. CDR3 coding DNA: TGTGCCAGCAGCTTTGGGGGCCCTCTCTCTGGAAACACCATATATTTT. This codes for CASSFGGPLSGNTIYF.

V is TRBV15 and J is TRBJ1-4; D remains ambiguous. The CDR3 sequence is 15 residues long. V was shortened by 0 bases and J by 0 bases, with 5 bases between the two germline ends. From germline, CDR1 is LNHNV and CDR2 YYDKDF (reference sequence). CDR3 sequence (DNA): TGTGCCACCAGCAGAGATCAGGCAACTAATGAAAAACTGTTTTTT. This gives the protein CATSRDQATNEKLFF.

V usage is TRBV7-9 and J usage is TRBJ1-3, with D perhaps TRBD1 (5 bases). Germline V gene lookup returns CDR1 SEHNR and CDR2 FQNEAQ (reference sequence). Trimming shortened V by 1 base and J by 4 bases, and 17 bases separated the two germline ends. The CDR3 contains 17 residues. The CDR3 DNA reads TGTGCCAGCAGCTTAGTCAGCTGGGGGTACGCAGGAAACACCATATATTTT. Its translation: CASSLVSWGYAGNTIYF. The whole variable domain, filled in from reference TRBV7-9 and TRBJ1-3, reads DTGVSQNPRHKITKRGQNVTFRCDPISEHNRLYWYRQTLGQGPEFLTYFQNEAQLEKSRLLSDRFSAERPKGSFSTLEIQRTEQGDSAMYLCASSLVSWGYAGNTIYFGEGSWLTVV.

The V call is TRBV12-5, the J call TRBJ1-5, with 7 positions matching TRBD1. V lost 5 bases to trimming and J lost 2 bases; unmatched junction nucleotides: 9. The CDR3 extends over 16 amino acids. CDR1 is LGHNT, CDR2 FRNRAP, per germline. The CDR3 bases are TGTGCTAGTGGTCGGAGGGACAGCGGGGGCAATCAGCCCCAGCATTTT. It translates to CASGRRDSGGNQPQHF.

This chain uses TRBV4-1 with TRBJ2-1; 10 bases agree with TRBD2. Germline-derived CDR1 and CDR2 are MGHRA and YSYEKL. The CDR3 runs 17 residues. V lost 2 bases, J lost 4 bases, and 8 bases stayed unmatched. The chain's CDR3 is CASSQRLAGDQYNEQFF. CDR3 bases: TGCGCCAGCAGCCAAAGGCTAGCGGGGGACCAATACAATGAGCAGTTCTTC.

Here the CDR3 reads CASSVGGVQSYEQYF. CDR3 DNA: TGTGCCAGCAGCGTAGGGGGGGTCCAATCCTACGAGCAGTACTTC. The chain couples TRBV9 to TRBJ2-7; a weak D match, TRBD2 (6 bases). Germline V gives CDR1 SGDLS, CDR2 YYNGEE. The V gene lost 0 bases and the J gene lost 1 base, with 11 bases spanning the gap. CDR3 size: 15 residues.

The chain employs TRBV19 and TRBJ1-4, with D possibly being TRBD1 (6 bases). Germline V gives CDR1 LNHDA, CDR2 SQIVND (reference sequence). V was clipped by 6 bases and J by 4 bases, with 15 bases between them. The CDR3 extends over 15 amino acids. The CDR3 loop reads CASRSPGHSNEKLFF. CDR3 coding DNA: TGTGCCAGTAGGTCCCCGGGACACAGTAATGAAAAACTGTTTTTT.

The rearrangement links TRBV24-1 to TRBJ1-1, with 11 bases lining up with TRBD1. The CDR3 extends over 16 amino acids. V lost 3 bases to trimming and J lost 1 base; unmatched junction nucleotides: 3. From germline, CDR1 is KGHDR and CDR2 SFDVKD. CDR3 in amino acids: CATSDGTGGENTEAFF. The CDR3 DNA follows: TGTGCCACCAGTGATGGGACAGGGGGAGAGAACACTGAAGCTTTCTTT.

V is TRBV6-4 and J is TRBJ1-6; 7 nucleotides agree with TRBD1. Trimming cost V 5 bases and J 7 bases; bases outside gene matches: 5. This CDR3 spans 14 amino acids. Germline V lookup: CDR1 MRHNA, CDR2 SNTAGT. DNA of the CDR3: TGTGCCAGCAGTCCCGGGACAGTCAATTCACCCCTCCACTTT. Encoded protein: CASSPGTVNSPLHF.

The chain joins TRBV5-1 to TRBJ2-5; 11 nucleotides align to TRBD1. The trim removed 2 bases at V and 0 bases at J, leaving 3 bases unmatched. The germline gives CDR1 SGHRS, CDR2 YFSETQ. The CDR3 sequence is 16 residues long. CDR3 DNA sequence: TGCGCCAGCAGCTTAAGGACAGGGGGCGACCAAGAGACCCAGTACTTC. Its translation is CASSLRTGGDQETQYF.

The chain recombines TRBV9 with TRBJ2-1; maybe TRBD2 (6 bases). The CDR3 consists of 16 residues. The V gene lost 1 base and the J gene lost 3 bases, with 14 bases spanning the gap. Germline V CDR1 and CDR2: SGDLS, YYNGEE. DNA for the CDR3: TGTGCCAGCAGCGTAAGTGCGGGGCAAGACTACAATGAGCAGTTCTTC. As protein: CASSVSAGQDYNEQFF.

The chain is built from TRBV7-2 and TRBJ2-7; the D is unclear. V was cut by 2 bases and J by 2 bases, with 7 bases left in between. The CDR3 contains 13 residues. CDR1 and CDR2 (germline): SGHTA, FQGNSA. As DNA, the CDR3 is TGTGCCAGCAGCTTAATGCTCCCCTACGAGCAGTACTTC. Translation gives CASSLMLPYEQYF. The variable domain in full, with the rest retrieved from reference TRBV7-2 and TRBJ2-7, is GAGVSQSPSNKVTEKGKDVELRCDPISGHTALYWYRQSLGQGLEFLIYFQGNSAPDKSGLPSDRFSAERTGGSVSTLTIQRTQQEDSAVYLCASSLMLPYEQYFGPGTRLTVT.

This clone was seen a single time. The chain uses TRBV2 and TRBJ2-1, with 9 bases matching TRBD2. The V gene end was trimmed by 8 bases and the J gene end by 4 bases; junction bases not matched to a gene: 12. The CDR3 extends over 16 amino acids. Germline assignment: CDR1 SNHLY and CDR2 FYNNEI. CDR3 residues: CASAREESGGYNEQFF. The DNA of the CDR3 is TGTGCCAGCGCGAGGGAGGAAAGCGGGGGGTACAATGAGCAGTTCTTC.

The chain carries TRBV5-1 and TRBJ1-3, with D maybe TRBD1 (6 bases). The V gene's germline CDR1 is SGHRS and CDR2 YFSETQ. Trimming took 0 bases from V and 0 from J, leaving 10 bases between them. The CDR3 is made up of 16 amino acids. CDR3 in DNA: TGCGCCAGCAGCTTGGGGACAGTTATCTCTGGAAACACCATATATTTT. As protein: CASSLGTVISGNTIYF.

The CDR3 region is CASRPQWGQETQYF. CDR3 DNA sequence: TGTGCCAGCAGACCACAATGGGGACAAGAGACCCAGTACTTC. The rearrangement uses TRBV5-6 and TRBJ2-5; no clear D. V was cut by 5 bases and J by 2 bases, with 13 bases left in between. The CDR3 is made up of 14 amino acids. Germline assignment: CDR1 SGHDT and CDR2 YYEEEE.

V and J are TRBV28 and TRBJ1-2; tentatively, D is TRBD1 (5 bases). The CDR3 has 14 amino acids. The V end was cut by 7 bases, the J end by 8 bases, with 20 bases between. CDR1 is MDHEN, CDR2 SYDVKM, per germline. The CDR3 coding sequence is TGTGCCAGCACCTCCGGAGAGGCAGGGAACGGCTACACCTTC. Amino acids: CASTSGEAGNGYTF.